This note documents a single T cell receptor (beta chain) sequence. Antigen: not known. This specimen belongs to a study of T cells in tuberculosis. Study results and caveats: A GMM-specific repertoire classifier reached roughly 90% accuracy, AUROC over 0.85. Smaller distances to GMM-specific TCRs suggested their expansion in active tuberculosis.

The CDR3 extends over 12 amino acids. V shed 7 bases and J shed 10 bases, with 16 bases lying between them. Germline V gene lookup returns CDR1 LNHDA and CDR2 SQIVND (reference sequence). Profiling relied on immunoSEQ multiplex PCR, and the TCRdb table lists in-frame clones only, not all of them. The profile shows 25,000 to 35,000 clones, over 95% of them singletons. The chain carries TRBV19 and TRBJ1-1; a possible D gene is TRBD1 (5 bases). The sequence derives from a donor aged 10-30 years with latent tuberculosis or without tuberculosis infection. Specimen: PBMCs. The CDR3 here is CASNGATQAAFF. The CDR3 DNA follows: TGTGCCAGTAATGGGGCCACACAGGCAGCTTTCTTT. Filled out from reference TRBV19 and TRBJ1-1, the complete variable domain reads DGGITQSPKYLFRKEGQNVTLSCEQNLNHDAMYWYRQDPGQGLRLIYYSQIVNDFQKGDIAEGYSVSREKKESFPLTVTSAQKNPTAFYLCASNGATQAAFFGQGTRLTVV.